This T cell receptor beta chain was sequenced during a study of radiation and T cells in renal cell carcinoma. The V end lost 6 bases, the J end lost 0 bases, and 12 bases lay between the germline ends. This CDR3 is built from 15 residues. Germline assignment: CDR1 KGHSH and CDR2 LQKENI. Profiled with immunoSEQ multiplex PCR; TCRdb holds only in-frame clones, not every one. This sample has roughly 130,000 clones, with 70% to 90% found just once. The sample's time point: blood 2 weeks post-SBRT. Treatment here: 15 Gy SBRT to primary tumor, nephrectomy 4 weeks later. V gene TRBV18 combines with J gene TRBJ1-5, with D perhaps TRBD1 (5 bases). The sequencing here drew on blood, taken from a patient whose treatment included radiotherapy and nephrectomy. This TCR was recovered from a woman aged 55 to 70 with renal cell carcinoma. The CDR3 is CASSQTESSNQPQHF. CDR3 bases: TGTGCCAGCTCGCAGACAGAGAGTAGCAATCAGCCCCAGCATTTT. Together with reference TRBV18 and TRBJ1-5, the CDR3 gives the full variable domain: NAGVMQNPRHLVRRRGQEARLRCSPMKGHSHVYWYRQLPEEGLKFMVYLQKENIIDESGMPKERFSAEFPKEGPSILRIQQVVRGDSAAYFCASSQTESSNQPQHFGDGTRLSIL.